The T cell receptor beta chain under discussion was sequenced for a study of cytomegalovirus exposure and HLA in healthy donors. General study points: As a later analysis showed, a missense DCLRE1C variant was linked to trimming of TCR beta V- and J-genes. Later, an analysis found that common viral pathogens appeared to be linked with several of the most significant clusters.

The primer mix had 60 Vbeta and 13 Jbeta primers. Profiled with immunoSEQ multiplex PCR; TCRdb holds only in-frame clones, not every one. The sample holds 150,000 or so clones. Points on this clone: What it binds is not known.

This TCR came from a woman aged 50 to 60 in good health and CMV-seronegative. The sample consisted of PBMCs.

Written as DNA, the CDR3 is TGTGCCAGCAGCCAAGAATGGAGCAACACCGGGGAGCTGTTTTTT. This encodes CASSQEWSNTGELFF. V is TRBV4-2 and J is TRBJ2-2; D unresolved. There are 15 residues in the CDR3. Trimming removed 0 bases at V and 2 bases at J, with 7 bases between. Germline CDR1 and CDR2: LGHNA and YNFKEQ.